These 4 T cell receptor beta chains share one sample of origin, sequenced in a study of T cell changes during pregnancy in multiple sclerosis. The method was immunoSEQ multiplex PCR; TCRdb's version includes in-frame clones alone and lacks a portion of them. Among about 70,000 clones listed, roughly 94% were seen once. Material: peripheral blood, obtained in the third trimester of pregnancy. Receptor source: a female donor with multiple sclerosis, enrolled in a pregnancy study.

The V and J genes are TRBV6-1 and TRBJ1-2, with D perhaps matching TRBD1 (6 bases). Germline V CDR1 and CDR2: MNHNS, SASEGT. The CDR3 has 14 residues. V was cut by 7 bases and J by 5 bases, with 17 bases left in between. CDR3: CASTPAGGRYGYTF. CDR3 DNA: TGTGCCAGCACCCCGGCGGGGGGCCGGTATGGCTACACCTTC.

The chain is built from TRBV14 and TRBJ1-2, with 7 bases that match TRBD1. This CDR3 spans 16 amino acids. V lost 4 bases to trimming and J lost 4 bases; unmatched junction nucleotides: 12. The V gene's germline CDR1 is SGHDN and CDR2 FVKESK. CDR3 sequence (DNA): TGTGCCAGCAGCCCCATCCAGACAGGGTGGCTCTATGGCTACACCTTC. It translates to CASSPIQTGWLYGYTF.

This chain's CDR3 is CASTEGPPLNTEAFF. The CDR3 DNA reads as TGCGCCAGCACGGAGGGACCGCCCTTGAACACTGAAGCTTTCTTT. The chain combines TRBV5-1 with TRBJ1-1; weak D call: TRBD1 (5 bases). CDR1 is SGHRS, CDR2 YFSETQ, per germline. V lost 6 bases and J 0 bases, leaving 15 bases between the germline ends. This CDR3 contains 15 residues. Looking up the rest from reference TRBV5-1 and TRBJ1-1 gives the full variable domain: KAGVTQTPRYLIKTRGQQVTLSCSPISGHRSVSWYQQTPGQGLQFLFEYFSETQRNKGNFPGRFSGRQFSNSRSEMNVSTLELGDSALYLCASTEGPPLNTEAFFGQGTRLTVV.

The genes are TRBV5-6 and TRBJ1-2; maybe TRBD1 (5 bases). V lost 1 base, J lost 3 bases, and 13 bases lay in between. The CDR3 runs to 15 residues. Germline loops: CDR1 SGHDT, CDR2 YYEEEE. The CDR3 spells CASSLSRGGDYGYTF. CDR3 bases: TGTGCCAGCAGCTTGTCTCGGGGAGGGGACTATGGCTACACCTTC.